Listed below are T cell receptor beta chains from one sample, sequenced in a study of blood T cell repertoires in COVID-19. The data were produced by immunoSEQ multiplex PCR, yet TCRdb's version contains in-frame clones alone and is incomplete. The data hold approximately 250,000 clones, with roughly nine tenths observed a single time. Sequencing was done on a sample of peripheral blood. These receptors came from a woman in her fifties or sixties who had recovered from COVID-19. CDR3s include the opening cysteine and the closing phenylalanine or tryptophan. Each record gives: V gene, J gene, clone size, D gene, CDR3 DNA, CDR3 protein. The D gene is left open where the match is weak. The listing skips clone size in some rows; elsewhere it reads once, few, many or a size class.

v_gene: TRBV10-3
j_gene: TRBJ2-3
abundance: NA
d_gene: TRBD2
CDR3nt: TGTGCCATCAGTGAGTTATCGGCTAGCGGGGCAAATACGCAGTATTTT
CDR3aa: CAISELSASGANTQYF

v_gene: TRBV5-4
j_gene: TRBJ2-1
abundance: NA
d_gene: NA
CDR3nt: TGTGCCAGCAGCTTGGGGCCAAGCTCCTACAATGAGCAGTTCTTC
CDR3aa: CASSLGPSSYNEQFF

v_gene: TRBV19
j_gene: TRBJ1-4
abundance: NA
d_gene: NA
CDR3nt: TGTGCCAGTAGTAAACAGGGTAGTGAAAAACTGTTTTTT
CDR3aa: CASSKQGSEKLFF

v_gene: TRBV4-1
j_gene: TRBJ1-2
abundance: NA
d_gene: NA
CDR3nt: TGCGCCAGCAGCCAAGATTTCACAGGGTTCAACTATGGCTACACCTTC
CDR3aa: CASSQDFTGFNYGYTF

v_gene: TRBV5-1
j_gene: TRBJ2-7
abundance: NA
d_gene: NA
CDR3nt: TGCGCCAGCAGCGTACAGGGTTCCTACGAGCAGTACTTC
CDR3aa: CASSVQGSYEQYF

v_gene: TRBV19
j_gene: TRBJ1-2
abundance: once
d_gene: TRBD1
CDR3nt: TGTGCCAGTAGCCCCGGCAGGGGGCGAGGCTACACCTTC
CDR3aa: CASSPGRGRGYTF

v_gene: TRBV29-1
j_gene: TRBJ1-2
abundance: NA
d_gene: NA
CDR3nt: TGCAGCGTTGAGGCCTGGTCTGGCTACACCTTC
CDR3aa: CSVEAWSGYTF

v_gene: TRBV7-2
j_gene: TRBJ2-3
abundance: few
d_gene: TRBD2
CDR3nt: TGTGCCAGCAGCTTAGTGGCGGGGGGCACAGATACGCAGTATTTT
CDR3aa: CASSLVAGGTDTQYF

v_gene: TRBV15
j_gene: TRBJ1-1
abundance: NA
d_gene: NA
CDR3nt: TGTGCCACCAGCAGAGACCCCGGGACACCTGAAGACATGAACACTGAAGCTTTCTTT
CDR3aa: CATSRDPGTPEDMNTEAFF

v_gene: TRBV12-3/TRBV12-4
j_gene: TRBJ1-1
abundance: NA
d_gene: NA
CDR3nt: TGTGCCAGCAGTTTGTCCCGGGGGGCTTTCTTT
CDR3aa: CASSLSRGAFF

v_gene: TRBV27
j_gene: TRBJ1-5
abundance: NA
d_gene: TRBD1
CDR3nt: TGTGCCAGCAGTCACTCCCAGGGGGCGCTTCAGCCCCAGCATTTT
CDR3aa: CASSHSQGALQPQHF

v_gene: TRBV5-1
j_gene: TRBJ2-3
abundance: NA
d_gene: TRBD2
CDR3nt: TGCGCCAGCAGACAGCGGGGGGACACAGATACGCAGTATTTT
CDR3aa: CASRQRGDTDTQYF

v_gene: TRBV11-2
j_gene: TRBJ2-3
abundance: NA
d_gene: NA
CDR3nt: TGTGCCAGCAGCCCAGGACAGTACGTTAGCACAGATACGCAGTATTTT
CDR3aa: CASSPGQYVSTDTQYF

v_gene: TRBV19
j_gene: TRBJ2-7
abundance: NA
d_gene: NA
CDR3nt: TGTGCCAGTAGTATCCCAGGGACCTACGAGCAGTACTTC
CDR3aa: CASSIPGTYEQYF

v_gene: TRBV6-5
j_gene: TRBJ2-1
abundance: NA
d_gene: NA
CDR3nt: TGTGCCAGCCTCTCTGGGGGGATCCCCAATGAGCAGTTCTTC
CDR3aa: CASLSGGIPNEQFF

v_gene: TRBV11-2
j_gene: TRBJ2-1
abundance: NA
d_gene: NA
CDR3nt: TGTGCCAGCAGCTTAGTACAGGGAAAGGGGTACAATGAGCAGTTCTTC
CDR3aa: CASSLVQGKGYNEQFF

v_gene: TRBV5-1
j_gene: TRBJ1-6
abundance: NA
d_gene: NA
CDR3nt: TGCGCCAGCAGCTATCTACAGGGTAGGGTTTCACCCCTCCACTTT
CDR3aa: CASSYLQGRVSPLHF

v_gene: TRBV27
j_gene: TRBJ1-2
abundance: NA
d_gene: NA
CDR3nt: TGTGCCAGCACCCACAGGGCGGACTATGGCTACACCTTC
CDR3aa: CASTHRADYGYTF

v_gene: TRBV7-3
j_gene: TRBJ2-1
abundance: NA
d_gene: NA
CDR3nt: TGTGCCAGCAGCTTACTTGGCGGGTACAATGAGCAGTTCTTC
CDR3aa: CASSLLGGYNEQFF

v_gene: TRBV6-5
j_gene: TRBJ1-5
abundance: NA
d_gene: NA
CDR3nt: TGTGCCGGAACGACGGGGGGAAGCAATCAGCCCCAGCATTTT
CDR3aa: CAGTTGGSNQPQHF

v_gene: TRBV19
j_gene: TRBJ2-5
abundance: NA
d_gene: TRBD2
CDR3nt: TGTGCCAGTGGGTGGAGCGGGAGGTCGGGAGAGACCCAGTACTTC
CDR3aa: CASGWSGRSGETQYF

v_gene: TRBV4-1
j_gene: TRBJ2-1
abundance: NA
d_gene: TRBD2
CDR3nt: TGCGCCAGCAGCCAAGGGGGAGCGGGGGGAAATGAGCAGTTCTTC
CDR3aa: CASSQGGAGGNEQFF

v_gene: TRBV25-1
j_gene: TRBJ1-2
abundance: NA
d_gene: NA
CDR3nt: TGTGCCAGCAGTGCTGGGACTGGGGGTGGCTACACCTTC
CDR3aa: CASSAGTGGGYTF

v_gene: TRBV5-1
j_gene: TRBJ2-3
abundance: NA
d_gene: NA
CDR3nt: TGCGCCAGCAGCCCCCTTATTAGCGCGGGGCGCACAGATACGCAGTATTTT
CDR3aa: CASSPLISAGRTDTQYF

v_gene: TRBV5-4
j_gene: TRBJ1-2
abundance: once
d_gene: TRBD1
CDR3nt: TGTGCCAGCAGCGGGGAACGGGACAGGGCATATGGCTACACCTTC
CDR3aa: CASSGERDRAYGYTF

v_gene: TRBV18
j_gene: TRBJ1-2
abundance: NA
d_gene: NA
CDR3nt: TGTGCCAGCTCACCACGTCAGGGCGAAGACTACACCTTC
CDR3aa: CASSPRQGEDYTF

v_gene: TRBV5-1
j_gene: TRBJ1-3
abundance: NA
d_gene: TRBD1
CDR3nt: TGCGCCAGCAGCTTCCAGGGGGCTACTGGAAACACCATATATTTT
CDR3aa: CASSFQGATGNTIYF

v_gene: TRBV7-2
j_gene: TRBJ2-7
abundance: NA
d_gene: NA
CDR3nt: TGTGCCAGCAGCTTGGTAGGGAGCTCCTACGAGCAGTACTTC
CDR3aa: CASSLVGSSYEQYF

v_gene: TRBV6-6
j_gene: TRBJ2-7
abundance: NA
d_gene: TRBD1
CDR3nt: TGTGCCAGCAGTTTGCCGGGACAGGGGGCCGAGCAGTACTTC
CDR3aa: CASSLPGQGAEQYF

v_gene: TRBV25-1
j_gene: TRBJ2-2
abundance: NA
d_gene: TRBD2
CDR3nt: TGTGCCAGCAGCCTAGCGGGGGGGCTAAACACCGGGGAGCTGTTTTTT
CDR3aa: CASSLAGGLNTGELFF

v_gene: TRBV5-4
j_gene: TRBJ1-4
abundance: NA
d_gene: TRBD1
CDR3nt: TGTGCCAGCAGCTGGGACAGTGGTGAAAAACTGTTTTTT
CDR3aa: CASSWDSGEKLFF

v_gene: TRBV6-2/TRBV6-3
j_gene: TRBJ2-5
abundance: NA
d_gene: NA
CDR3nt: TGTGCCAGCAGTTCCTTCGTCCACCGGGACTCGGGAGAGACCCAGTACTTC
CDR3aa: CASSSFVHRDSGETQYF

v_gene: TRBV4-1
j_gene: TRBJ1-5
abundance: NA
d_gene: NA
CDR3nt: TGCGCCAGCAGCCAACGGACAGTACGTAGCAATCAGCCCCAGCATTTT
CDR3aa: CASSQRTVRSNQPQHF

v_gene: TRBV18
j_gene: TRBJ2-2
abundance: NA
d_gene: NA
CDR3nt: TGTGCCAGCTCGCGCTCGAAGGTAGCTGGGGAGCTGTTTTTT
CDR3aa: CASSRSKVAGELFF

v_gene: TRBV7-2
j_gene: TRBJ2-3
abundance: NA
d_gene: TRBD1
CDR3nt: TGTGCCACCAGTTCGGACAGGGGGTTCACAGATACGCAGTATTTT
CDR3aa: CATSSDRGFTDTQYF

v_gene: TRBV10-3
j_gene: TRBJ2-7
abundance: NA
d_gene: NA
CDR3nt: TGTGCCATCAGTGAGTACGAGGGTTCGGAGCAGTACTTC
CDR3aa: CAISEYEGSEQYF